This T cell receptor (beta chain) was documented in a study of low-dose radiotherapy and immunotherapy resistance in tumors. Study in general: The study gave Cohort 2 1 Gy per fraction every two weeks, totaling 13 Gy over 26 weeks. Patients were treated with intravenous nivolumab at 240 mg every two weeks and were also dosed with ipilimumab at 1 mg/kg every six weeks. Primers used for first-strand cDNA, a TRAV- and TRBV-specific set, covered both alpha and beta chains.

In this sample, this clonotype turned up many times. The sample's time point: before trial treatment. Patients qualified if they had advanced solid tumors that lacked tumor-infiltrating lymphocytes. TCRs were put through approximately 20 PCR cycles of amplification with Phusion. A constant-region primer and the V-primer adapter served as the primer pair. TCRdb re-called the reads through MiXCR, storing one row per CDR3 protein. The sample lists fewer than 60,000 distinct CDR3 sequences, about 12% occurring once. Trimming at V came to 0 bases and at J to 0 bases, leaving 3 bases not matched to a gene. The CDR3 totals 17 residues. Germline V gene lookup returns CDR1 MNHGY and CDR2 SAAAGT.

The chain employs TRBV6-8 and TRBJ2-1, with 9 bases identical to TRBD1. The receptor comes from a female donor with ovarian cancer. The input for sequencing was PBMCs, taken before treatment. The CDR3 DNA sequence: TGTGCCAGCAGTTACTCCACAGGGGGCCGCTCCTACAATGAGCAGTTCTTC. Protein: CASSYSTGGRSYNEQFF.